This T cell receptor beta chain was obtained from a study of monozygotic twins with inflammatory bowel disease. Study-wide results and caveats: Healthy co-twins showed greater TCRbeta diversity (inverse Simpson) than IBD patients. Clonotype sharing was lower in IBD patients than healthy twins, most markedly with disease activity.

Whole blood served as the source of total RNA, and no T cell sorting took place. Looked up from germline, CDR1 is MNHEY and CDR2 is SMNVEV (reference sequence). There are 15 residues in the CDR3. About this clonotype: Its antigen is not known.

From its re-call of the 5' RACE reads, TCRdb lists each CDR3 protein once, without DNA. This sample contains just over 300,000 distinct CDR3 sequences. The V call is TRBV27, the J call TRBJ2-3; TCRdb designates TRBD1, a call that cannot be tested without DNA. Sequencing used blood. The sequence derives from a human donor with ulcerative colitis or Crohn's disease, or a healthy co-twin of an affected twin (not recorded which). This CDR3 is CASSRDSTFYNTQYF.